This T cell receptor (beta chain) was documented in a study of cytomegalovirus exposure and HLA in healthy donors. Notes on the study in general: Some public TCRs appeared in many individuals, while most sequences were rare. Cytomegalovirus status, reportedly, was diagnosed with high specificity and sensitivity by the classifier.

Profiled with immunoSEQ multiplex PCR; TCRdb holds only in-frame clones, not every one. The repertoire holds 130,000 or so clones, with over 85% as singletons. A note on this clone: What it binds is not known.

The donors were members of the validation cohort comprising 100 to 150 subjects, separate from the approximately 630-subject first cohort. V lost 4 bases, J lost 1 base, and 2 bases stayed unmatched. The CDR3 is made up of 15 amino acids. CDR1 is MNHEY and CDR2 is SVGAGI in the germline V gene. This receptor was taken from a woman aged 18 to 35 in good health and CMV-seronegative. This chain connects TRBV6-5 to TRBJ2-4, with 9 bases matching TRBD2. The material sequenced was PBMCs. DNA for the CDR3: TGTGCCAGCAGTTTCAGCGGGAGGGCCAAAAACATTCAGTACTTC. Protein: CASSFSGRAKNIQYF.